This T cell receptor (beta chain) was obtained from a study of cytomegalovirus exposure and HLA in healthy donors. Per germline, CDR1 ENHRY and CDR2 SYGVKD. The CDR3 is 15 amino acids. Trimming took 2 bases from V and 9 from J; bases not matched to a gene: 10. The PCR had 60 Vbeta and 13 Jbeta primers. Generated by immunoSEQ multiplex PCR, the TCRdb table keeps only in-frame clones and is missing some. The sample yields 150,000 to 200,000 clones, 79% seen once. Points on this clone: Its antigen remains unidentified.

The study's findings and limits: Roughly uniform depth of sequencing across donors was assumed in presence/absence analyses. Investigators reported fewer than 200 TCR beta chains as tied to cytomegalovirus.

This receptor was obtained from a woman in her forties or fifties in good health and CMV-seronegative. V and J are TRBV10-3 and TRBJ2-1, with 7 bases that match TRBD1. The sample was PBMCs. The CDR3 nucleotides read TGTGCCATCAGTGAGGTCCGGGACAGAGGAGGTGAGCAGTTCTTC. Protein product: CAISEVRDRGGEQFF.